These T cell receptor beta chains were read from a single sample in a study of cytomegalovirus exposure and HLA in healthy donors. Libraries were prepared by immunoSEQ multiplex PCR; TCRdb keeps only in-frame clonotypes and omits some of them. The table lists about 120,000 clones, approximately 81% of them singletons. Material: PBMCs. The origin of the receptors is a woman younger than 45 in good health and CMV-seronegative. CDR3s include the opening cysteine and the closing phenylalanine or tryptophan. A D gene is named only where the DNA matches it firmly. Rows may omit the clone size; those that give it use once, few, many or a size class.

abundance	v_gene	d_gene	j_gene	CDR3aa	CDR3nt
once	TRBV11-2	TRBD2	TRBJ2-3	CASRLNLADLTDTQYF	TGTGCCAGCAGACTCAATCTAGCGGACCTCACAGATACGCAGTATTTT
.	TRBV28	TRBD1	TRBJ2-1	CASSLSPGRGYDEQFF	TGTGCCAGCAGTTTATCCCCGGGCAGGGGGTACGATGAGCAGTTCTTC
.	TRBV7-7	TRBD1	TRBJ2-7	CASSPTRTGFAYEQYF	TGTGCCAGCAGCCCGACACGGACAGGCTTTGCCTACGAGCAGTACTTC
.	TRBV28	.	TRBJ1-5	CASTLVSQPQHF	TGTGCCAGCACCCTCGTGTCTCAGCCCCAGCATTTT
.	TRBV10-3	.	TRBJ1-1	CAISGTATNTEAFF	TGTGCCATCAGTGGGACAGCAACGAACACTGAAGCTTTCTTT
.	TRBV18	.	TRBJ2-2	CASSPVNTGELFF	TGTGCCAGCTCACCCGTAAACACCGGGGAGCTGTTTTTT
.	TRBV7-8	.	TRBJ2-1	CASSLQGGNEQFF	TGTGCCAGCAGCTTACAGGGGGGCAATGAGCAGTTCTTC
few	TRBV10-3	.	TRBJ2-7	CAISESGLSYEQYF	TGTGCCATCAGTGAGTCTGGGCTATCCTACGAGCAGTACTTC
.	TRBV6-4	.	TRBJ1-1	CASSDSAGNTEAFF	TGTGCCAGCAGTGACTCTGCAGGGAACACTGAAGCTTTCTTT
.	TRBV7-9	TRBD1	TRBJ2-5	CASSQGQGGETQYF	TGTGCCAGCAGCCAGGGACAGGGAGGGGAGACCCAGTACTTC
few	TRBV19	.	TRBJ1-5	CASSTPAGRDQPQHF	TGTGCCAGTAGTACTCCGGCCGGGCGGGATCAGCCCCAGCATTTT
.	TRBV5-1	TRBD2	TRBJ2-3	CASSLVASGSLADTQYF	TGCGCCAGCAGCTTGGTTGCTAGCGGGTCGCTGGCAGATACGCAGTATTTT
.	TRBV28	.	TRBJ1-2	CASSSLTGGDGYTF	TGTGCCAGCAGTTCCCTGACAGGAGGCGATGGCTACACCTTC
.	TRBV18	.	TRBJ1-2	CASSPPGAIGYTF	TGTGCCAGCTCACCACCGGGGGCGATTGGCTACACCTTC
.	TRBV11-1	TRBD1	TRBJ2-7	CASSHPQGAGSYEQYF	TGTGCCAGCAGCCATCCCCAGGGGGCCGGCTCCTACGAGCAGTACTTC
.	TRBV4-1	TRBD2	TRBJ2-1	CASSQDRASGSSYNEQFF	TGCGCCAGCAGCCAAGATCGGGCTAGCGGGAGCTCCTACAATGAGCAGTTCTTC
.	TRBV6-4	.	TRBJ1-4	CASSARTSRRATNEKLFF	TGTGCCAGCAGTGCAAGGACATCCAGGAGAGCAACTAATGAAAAACTGTTTTTT
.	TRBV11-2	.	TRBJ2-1	CASSLVPAEGEQFF	TGTGCCAGCAGCTTAGTTCCAGCGGAGGGTGAGCAGTTCTTC
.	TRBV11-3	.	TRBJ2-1	CASSLPGMNEQFF	TGTGCCAGCAGCTTACCGGGGATGAATGAGCAGTTCTTC
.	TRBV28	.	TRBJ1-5	CASSSTEGKPQHF	TGTGCCAGCAGTTCCACGGAGGGCAAGCCCCAGCATTTT
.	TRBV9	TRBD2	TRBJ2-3	CASSPGTSLSTDTQYF	TGTGCCAGCAGCCCAGGGACTAGTCTAAGCACAGATACGCAGTATTTT
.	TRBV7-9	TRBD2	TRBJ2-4	CASSRSGARKNIQYF	TGTGCCAGCAGCCGTAGCGGGGCGAGAAAAAACATTCAGTACTTC
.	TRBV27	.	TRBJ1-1	CASSRRWAGRSTEAFF	TGTGCCAGCAGCCGTAGGTGGGCAGGGCGCAGCACTGAAGCTTTCTTT
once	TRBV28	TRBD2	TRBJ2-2	CASSKGLAYGELFF	TGTGCCAGCAGCAAGGGACTAGCTTACGGGGAGCTGTTTTTT
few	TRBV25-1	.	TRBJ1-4	CASSGGPRGEKLFF	TGTGCCAGCAGTGGAGGACCCAGAGGGGAAAAACTGTTTTTT
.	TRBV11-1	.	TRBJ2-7	CASSVASSYEQYF	TGTGCCAGCAGCGTAGCGAGCTCCTACGAGCAGTACTTC
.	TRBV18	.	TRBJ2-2	CASCRAVTGELFF	TGTGCCAGCTGTCGTGCGGTCACCGGGGAGCTGTTTTTT
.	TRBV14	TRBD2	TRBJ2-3	CASSPSARGSPYTQYF	TGTGCCAGCAGCCCGTCGGCGCGCGGGAGTCCATATACGCAGTATTTT
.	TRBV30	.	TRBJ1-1	CAWSVGRLNTEAFF	TGTGCCTGGAGTGTCGGCAGGCTGAACACTGAAGCTTTCTTT
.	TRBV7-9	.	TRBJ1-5	CASSLGQDNQPQHF	TGTGCCAGCAGCTTAGGGCAAGACAATCAGCCCCAGCATTTT
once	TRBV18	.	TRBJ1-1	CASSPANREAFF	TGTGCCAGCTCACCAGCCAACAGGGAAGCTTTCTTT
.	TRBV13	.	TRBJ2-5	CASNDNQETQYF	TGTGCCAGCAACGACAACCAAGAGACCCAGTACTTC
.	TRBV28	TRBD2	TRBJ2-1	CASSHASQRGGVNEQFF	TGTGCCAGCAGTCACGCGTCCCAGCGGGGGGGGGTCAATGAGCAGTTCTTC
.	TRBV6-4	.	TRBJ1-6	CASSDLGGNSPLHF	TGTGCCAGCAGTGATCTGGGGGGGAATTCACCCCTCCACTTT
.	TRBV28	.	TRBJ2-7	CASSRAYEQYF	TGTGCCAGCAGCAGGGCCTACGAGCAGTACTTC
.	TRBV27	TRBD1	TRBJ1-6	CASSFRTGNSPLHF	TGTGCCAGCAGTTTTAGGACAGGGAATTCACCCCTCCACTTT
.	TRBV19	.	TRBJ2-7	CASRPTGNTYEQYF	TGTGCCAGTAGACCGACGGGGAATACCTACGAGCAGTACTTC
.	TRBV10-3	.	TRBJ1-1	CAISGTGTEAFF	TGTGCCATCAGTGGGACGGGAACGGAAGCTTTCTTT
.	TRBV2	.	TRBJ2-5	CASSEAGRVQETQYF	TGTGCCAGCAGTGAAGCGGGGCGAGTCCAAGAGACCCAGTACTTC
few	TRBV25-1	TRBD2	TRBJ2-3	CASSDWWREGPDTQYF	TGTGCCAGCAGTGATTGGTGGCGGGAGGGCCCAGATACGCAGTATTTT
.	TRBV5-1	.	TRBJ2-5	CASSEVGETQYF	TGCGCCAGCAGCGAGGTTGGAGAGACCCAGTACTTC
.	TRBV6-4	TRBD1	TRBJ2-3	CASSEGRGRVTDTQYF	TGTGCCAGCAGTGAGGGAAGGGGGCGCGTCACAGATACGCAGTATTTT
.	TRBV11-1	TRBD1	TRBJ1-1	CASSLRRGPNTEAFF	TGTGCCAGCAGCTTACGGAGGGGGCCGAACACTGAAGCTTTCTTT
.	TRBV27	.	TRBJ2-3	CASSLSRGGADTQYF	TGTGCCAGCAGTTTATCTAGGGGGGGCGCAGATACGCAGTATTTT
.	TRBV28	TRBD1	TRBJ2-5	CASRPGTGIGHETQYF	TGTGCCAGCAGACCGGGGACAGGGATTGGGCACGAGACCCAGTACTTC
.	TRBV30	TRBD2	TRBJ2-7	CAWRKTSGKGVTYEQYF	TGTGCCTGGAGAAAGACTAGCGGGAAAGGGGTTACCTACGAGCAGTACTTC
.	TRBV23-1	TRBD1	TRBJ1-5	CARGQGINQPQHF	TGCGCCAGGGGACAGGGGATTAATCAGCCCCAGCATTTT
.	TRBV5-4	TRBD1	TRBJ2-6	CASSGGQGISGANVLTF	TGTGCCAGCAGCGGGGGACAGGGGATCTCTGGGGCCAACGTCCTGACTTTC
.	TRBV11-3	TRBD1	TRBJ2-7	CASSSGTGAQKESYEQYF	TGTGCCAGCAGCTCCGGGACAGGGGCGCAAAAGGAGTCCTACGAGCAGTACTTC
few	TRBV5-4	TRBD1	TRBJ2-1	CASSLGGTGSYNEQFF	TGTGCCAGCAGTTTAGGAGGGACAGGGAGCTACAATGAGCAGTTCTTC
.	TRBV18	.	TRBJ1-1	CASSPREYTEAFF	TGTGCCAGCTCACCTCGGGAGTACACTGAAGCTTTCTTT